This TCR beta chain was observed in a study of naive and memory T cell subsets. Worth noting for this clonotype: Its antigen is unknown.

An equimolar mix of two oligonucleotides served as the beta constant-region primer for TRBC1 and TRBC2. TCRdb passed the UMI-ligation and nested PCR reads through MiXCR, listing each CDR3 protein once. The top ten clones hold more than 0.13% of a sample with some 150,000 distinct CDR3 sequences, about a sixth of them seen once. CDR1 is MGHRA, CDR2 YSYEKL, per germline. Unmatched junction bases numbered 7, after V lost 0 bases and J lost 3 bases. This CDR3 comprises 17 residues. Study-wide findings and caveats: A few larger clonotypes appeared in naive repertoires, especially CD8, possibly memory cells re-expressing CD45RA.

Source material: naive CD4+ T cells from blood. The chain recombines TRBV4-1 with TRBJ2-4; 8 positions agree with TRBD2. The receptor was isolated from a human donor in good health. This CDR3 reads CASSQDLTGGGKNIQYF. The CDR3 DNA reads as TGCGCCAGCAGCCAAGACCTCACCGGGGGGGGCAAAAACATTCAGTACTTC.